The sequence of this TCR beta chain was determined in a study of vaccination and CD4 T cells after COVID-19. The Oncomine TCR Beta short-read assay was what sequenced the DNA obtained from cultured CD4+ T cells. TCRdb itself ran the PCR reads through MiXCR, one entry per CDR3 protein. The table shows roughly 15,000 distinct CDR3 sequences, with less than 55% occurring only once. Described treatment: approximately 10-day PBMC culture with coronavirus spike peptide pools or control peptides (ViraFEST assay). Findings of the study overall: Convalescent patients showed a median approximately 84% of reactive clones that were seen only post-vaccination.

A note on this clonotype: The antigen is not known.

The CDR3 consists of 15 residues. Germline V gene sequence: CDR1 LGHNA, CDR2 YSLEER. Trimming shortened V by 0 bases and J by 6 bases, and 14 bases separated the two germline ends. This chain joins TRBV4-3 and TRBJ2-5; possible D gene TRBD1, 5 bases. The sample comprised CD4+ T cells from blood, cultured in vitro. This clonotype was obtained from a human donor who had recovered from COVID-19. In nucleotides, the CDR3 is TGCGCCAGCAGCCAAGATCCTGTCAGGGTAAAGACCCAGTACTTC. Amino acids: CASSQDPVRVKTQYF.